Below, 27 T cell receptor beta chains from the same sample are listed, as sequenced in a study of OX40 agonist ivuxolimab in advanced cancers. Profiled with immunoSEQ multiplex PCR; TCRdb holds only in-frame clones, not every one. The sample yields about 35,000 clones, approximately 90% seen once. The material sequenced was CD4+ or CD8+ T cells sorted from blood, taken in a trial of the OX40 agonist ivuxolimab. The receptors stem from an adult with an advanced solid tumor such as melanoma, head and neck, liver or kidney cancer.

The gene calls are TRBV11-3 and TRBJ2-1; no reliable D call. The CDR3 is 13 residues long. Per germline, CDR1 SGHNT and CDR2 YENEEA. V was shortened by 4 bases and J by 8 bases, with 12 bases between the two germline ends. CDR3 coding DNA: TGTGCCAGCAGCTGGTTGGCTGTCGATGAGCAGTTCTTC. Protein: CASSWLAVDEQFF.

The genes are TRBV28 and TRBJ2-1, with a weak D call TRBD2 (5 bases). V dropped 4 bases and J dropped 6 bases, with 10 bases sitting between them. Looked up from germline, CDR1 is MDHEN and CDR2 is SYDVKM. CDR3 size: 13 residues. The CDR3 spells CASSSGLSNEQFF. CDR3 DNA sequence: TGTGCCAGCAGTTCAGGACTGAGCAATGAGCAGTTCTTC.

Note on this clone: A read error may account for a junction end that differs from germline. CDR3 region: CASRNTGEGNIIYF. CDR3 DNA sequence: TGTGCCAGCAGGAACACAGGGGAAGGAAACATCATATATTTT. V is TRBV2 and J is TRBJ1-3; 7 nucleotides agree with TRBD1. This CDR3 region has 14 residues. The germline CDR1 and CDR2 sequences are SNHLY and FYNNEI.

The V gene is TRBV19, the J gene TRBJ1-1; a possible D gene is TRBD1 (5 bases). Germline values: CDR1 LNHDA, CDR2 SQIVND (reference sequence). Trimming cost V 3 bases and J 4 bases, with 12 bases left between them. There are 14 residues in the CDR3. Here the CDR3 reads CASSIQGAGTEAFF. The CDR3, as DNA: TGTGCCAGTAGTATCCAGGGCGCGGGCACTGAAGCTTTCTTT.

This clone was found once. CDR3 amino acids: CASSPGVAWVAETQYF. The DNA for the CDR3 is TGTGCCAGTAGTCCAGGGGTCGCCTGGGTCGCAGAGACCCAGTACTTC. The chain recombines TRBV19 with TRBJ2-5; tentatively, D is TRBD1 (6 bases). Germline lookup yields CDR1 LNHDA and CDR2 SQIVND (reference sequence). This CDR3 contains 16 residues. The V gene lost 5 bases and the J gene lost 4 bases, with 20 bases spanning the gap.

The chain has TRBV9 and TRBJ2-2; D gene ambiguous. Germline CDR1 reads SGDLS; CDR2 reads YYNGEE. The CDR3 totals 14 residues. V was clipped by 0 bases and J by 1 base, with 4 bases between them. Written as DNA, the CDR3 is TGTGCCAGCAGCGTAGGAGGGAACACCGGGGAGCTGTTTTTT. Residues: CASSVGGNTGELFF. Together with reference TRBV9 and TRBJ2-2, the CDR3 gives the full variable domain: DSGVTQTPKHLITATGQRVTLRCSPRSGDLSVYWYQQSLDQGLQFLIQYYNGEERAKGNILERFSAQQFPDLHSELNLSSLELGDSALYFCASSVGGNTGELFFGEGSRLTVL.

The J gene is TRBJ2-1, the V gene TRBV9, with 11 bases aligning to TRBD2. This CDR3 spans 15 amino acids. From germline, CDR1 is SGDLS and CDR2 YYNGEE. J gave up 6 bases and V 4 bases, and 6 bases lay outside the gene matches. The DNA for the CDR3 is TGTGCCAGCAGCACTAGCGGGAGCAGCCTCAATGAGCAGTTCTTC. It is translated as CASSTSGSSLNEQFF. The variable domain in full, completed from reference TRBV9 and TRBJ2-1, reads DSGVTQTPKHLITATGQRVTLRCSPRSGDLSVYWYQQSLDQGLQFLIQYYNGEERAKGNILERFSAQQFPDLHSELNLSSLELGDSALYFCASSTSGSSLNEQFFGPGTRLTVL.

V gene TRBV12-5 combines with J gene TRBJ2-2, with TRBD1 matching 7 bases. Looked up from germline, CDR1 is LGHNT and CDR2 is FRNRAP. V was clipped by 3 bases and J by 6 bases; unmatched bases: 10. The CDR3 runs to 16 residues. CDR3 DNA sequence: TGTGCTAGTGGTTTCCTTGTAGGGGGCGCCGCCGGGGAGCTGTTTTTT. It encodes CASGFLVGGAAGELFF. The entire variable domain, with the rest obtained from reference TRBV12-5 and TRBJ2-2, is as follows: DARVTQTPRHKVTEMGQEVTMRCQPILGHNTVFWYRQTMMQGLELLAYFRNRAPLDDSGMPKDRFSAEMPDATLATLKIQPSEPRDSAVYFCASGFLVGGAAGELFFGEGSRLTVL.

This chain uses TRBV5-1 with TRBJ1-2; 7 bases map to TRBD1. The CDR3 contains 15 residues. V gave up 5 bases and J gave up 3 bases; unmatched junction bases: 10. The germline V gene encodes CDR1 SGHRS and CDR2 YFSETQ. CDR3: CASRPSTGLHYGYTF. The DNA for the CDR3 is TGCGCCAGCAGACCCTCGACAGGGCTACACTATGGCTACACCTTC.

The chain combines TRBV6-6 with TRBJ2-7; tentative D call: TRBD1 (5 bases). The CDR3 is made up of 12 amino acids. The germline gives CDR1 MNHNY, CDR2 SVGAGI (reference sequence). Between the trimmed V and J ends, which lost 5 bases and 6 bases, there was a span of 11 bases. CDR3 sequence (DNA): TGTGCCAGCAGTACCAGCAGGGTCGAGCAGTACTTC. Translated, it gives CASSTSRVEQYF.

The chain uses TRBV5-6 and TRBJ2-1, with TRBD2 identical over 10 bases. Per germline, CDR1 SGHDT and CDR2 YYEEEE. The CDR3 covers 17 residues. J gave up 4 bases and V 1 base, and 8 bases lay outside the gene matches. The CDR3 is CASSLSGLADFYNEQFF. The CDR3 region has the DNA TGTGCCAGCAGCTTGTCCGGACTAGCGGACTTTTACAATGAGCAGTTCTTC.

This CDR3 is CASARGDEQFF. Written as DNA, the CDR3 is TGTGCCAGCGCCCGAGGCGATGAGCAGTTCTTC. The J gene is TRBJ2-1, the V gene TRBV6-1; D not resolved. Trimming took off 8 bases at V and 8 bases at J, with 10 bases between the two ends. Germline lookup yields CDR1 MNHNS and CDR2 SASEGT. This CDR3 has 11 amino acids.

The chain employs TRBV2 and TRBJ1-4; D call uncertain. Trimming left V 8 bases short and J 0 bases short, with 13 bases between. The CDR3 has 15 residues. Germline-derived CDR1 and CDR2 are SNHLY and FYNNEI. DNA for the CDR3: TGTGCCAGCTACGGTGGTGTGGCAACTAATGAAAAACTGTTTTTT. The encoded protein is CASYGGVATNEKLFF. The full variable domain, in which reference TRBV2 and TRBJ1-4 provide the parts outside the CDR3, is EPEVTQTPSHQVTQMGQEVILRCVPISNHLYFYWYRQILGQKVEFLVSFYNNEISEKSEIFDDQFSVERPDGSNFTLKIRSTKLEDSAMYFCASYGGVATNEKLFFGSGTQLSVL.

The chain combines TRBV14 with TRBJ1-1; D might be TRBD1 (6 bases). From germline, CDR1 is SGHDN and CDR2 FVKESK. This CDR3 comprises 16 residues. V was shortened by 0 bases and J by 0 bases, with 11 bases between the two germline ends. The CDR3 loop is CASSQDENRVNTEAFF. CDR3 DNA: TGTGCCAGCAGCCAAGACGAAAACAGGGTGAACACTGAAGCTTTCTTT. The variable domain in full, with the rest retrieved from reference TRBV14 and TRBJ1-1, is EAGVTQFPSHSVIEKGQTVTLRCDPISGHDNLYWYRRVMGKEIKFLLHFVKESKQDESGMPNNRFLAERTGGTYSTLKVQPAELEDSGVYFCASSQDENRVNTEAFFGQGTRLTVV.

The chain joins TRBV30 to TRBJ2-7; D is unresolved. Germline V gene lookup returns CDR1 GTSNPN and CDR2 SVGIG (reference sequence). This CDR3 is 18 amino acids long. The V gene lost 2 bases and the J gene lost 0 bases, with 23 bases spanning the gap. The DNA of the CDR3 is TGTGCCTGGAGTTCACCATCCTCGGGTCCCTGGGGCTCCTACGAGCAGTACTTC. Its translation is CAWSSPSSGPWGSYEQYF.

This clone was detected only a few times. The same CDR3 also results from other DNA sequences found in this sample. The chain links TRBV6-5 to TRBJ2-7; D is undetermined. The ends were cut back, 0 bases at V and 1 base at J, with 7 bases in the middle. This CDR3 has 14 residues. Germline CDR1 and CDR2: MNHEY and SVGAGI. The CDR3 DNA reads TGTGCCAGCAGTTACTCGGGCAGTTCCTACGAGCAGTACTTC. Encoded protein: CASSYSGSSYEQYF.

This chain links TRBV7-3 with TRBJ1-3, with TRBD1 identical over 7 bases. CDR1 and CDR2 from the germline V gene are SGHTA and FQGTGA. The CDR3 extends over 16 amino acids. The junction had 15 bases not matched to a gene; V was cut back by 6 bases and J by 7 bases. DNA for the CDR3: TGTGCCAGCAGAATAGGACGTGGACAGGTAAGGAACACCATATATTTT. Its translation is CASRIGRGQVRNTIYF.

The chain is built from TRBV7-9 and TRBJ2-7; tentatively, D is TRBD2 (6 bases). The V end lost 5 bases, the J end lost 2 bases, and 13 bases lay between the germline ends. Germline lookup yields CDR1 SEHNR and CDR2 FQNEAQ (reference sequence). This CDR3 is built from 14 residues. CDR3 sequence: CASSPPGGAYEQYF. CDR3 in DNA: TGTGCCAGCAGCCCCCCCGGGGGAGCCTACGAGCAGTACTTC.

The CDR3 DNA reads TGTGCCATAGGGACAGCTCAAGAGACCCAGTACTTC. It translates to CAIGTAQETQYF. The V call is TRBV28, the J call TRBJ2-5, with 7 bases matching TRBD1. The CDR3 loop spans 12 amino acids. The V and J ends lost 10 bases and 2 bases, in that order; junction bases with no gene match: 4. The germline gives CDR1 MDHEN, CDR2 SYDVKM.

The chain combines TRBV7-8 with TRBJ2-1; D gene ambiguous. The germline CDR1 and CDR2 sequences are SGHVS and FQNEAQ. This CDR3 has 14 amino acids. Trimming removed 5 bases from V and 8 bases from J, with 16 bases in between. Written as DNA, the CDR3 is TGTGCCAGCAGCCCGACCTTTTTTGTGTATGAGCAGTTCTTC. This sequence encodes CASSPTFFVYEQFF. The full variable domain, completed using reference TRBV7-8 and TRBJ2-1, is GAGVSQSPRYKVAKRGQDVALRCDPISGHVSLFWYQQALGQGPEFLTYFQNEAQLDKSGLPSDRFFAERPEGSVSTLKIQRTQQEDSAVYLCASSPTFFVYEQFFGPGTRLTVL.

The gene calls are TRBV11-2 and TRBJ2-7; TRBD1 is a possible D gene (5 bases). The CDR3 consists of 16 residues. Deletions cut 2 bases from V and 0 bases from J, with 14 bases between. CDR1 and CDR2 from the germline V gene are SGHAT and FQNNGV. The CDR3 nucleotides are TGTGCCAGCAGCTTATATAATGGCAGGGACTCCTACGAGCAGTACTTC. Amino acid sequence: CASSLYNGRDSYEQYF.

The gene calls are TRBV11-2 and TRBJ2-5; possibly TRBD1 or TRBD2 for D (5 bases each). The J call is in doubt because the DNA end fits TRBJ2-7 better. Germline CDR1 is SGHAT and CDR2 is FQNNGV. The CDR3 covers 14 residues. The CDR3 sequence is CASSPLGTGYEQYF. CDR3 bases: TGTGCCAGCAGCCCCCTTGGGACGGGCTACGAGCAGTACTTC.

This chain uses TRBV5-1 with TRBJ1-4; D is unclear. Trimming took off 5 bases at V and 7 bases at J, with 21 bases between the two ends. Germline CDR1 SGHRS, CDR2 YFSETQ. The CDR3 consists of 16 residues. CDR3 in amino acids: CASRPPGELGLEKLFF. DNA of the CDR3: TGCGCCAGCAGACCTCCTGGCGAATTAGGCCTTGAAAAACTGTTTTTT.

This clone was recorded once. The rearrangement links TRBV5-4 to TRBJ1-2; D possibly corresponds to TRBD1 (6 bases). The ends were cut back, 4 bases at V and 7 bases at J, with 20 bases in the middle. Germline CDR1 and CDR2: SGHNT and YYREEE (reference sequence). There are 15 residues in the CDR3. The CDR3 loop reads CASSQERGQGRGYTF. DNA of the CDR3: TGTGCCAGCAGCCAAGAGAGGGGACAAGGTCGTGGCTACACCTTC.

The chain uses TRBV19 and TRBJ2-1; 7 nucleotides agree with TRBD2. There are 16 residues in the CDR3. Per the germline V gene, CDR1 is LNHDA and CDR2 is SQIVND (reference sequence). V lost 5 bases, J lost 3 bases, and 10 bases stayed unmatched. The CDR3 nucleotides read TGTGCCAGTAGTGCTGACCGGGACTACCTCTACAATGAGCAGTTCTTC. As protein: CASSADRDYLYNEQFF.

The V and J genes are TRBV4-1 and TRBJ2-2; 8 positions match TRBD2. Germline CDR1 is MGHRA and CDR2 is YSYEKL. The CDR3 spans 17 residues. V lost 1 base to trimming and J lost 5 bases; unmatched junction nucleotides: 9. DNA for the CDR3: TGCGCCAGCAGCCAAGTACCGGGACTAGTCGATACCGGGGAGCTGTTTTTT. Residues: CASSQVPGLVDTGELFF.

This clone has more than one count but fewer than ten. The chain recombines TRBV9 with TRBJ2-7; weak D call: TRBD2 (5 bases). Germline V gene data show CDR1 as SGDLS and CDR2 as YYNGEE. V gave up 3 bases and J gave up 4 bases, with 14 bases separating them. The CDR3 consists of 14 residues. CDR3 protein: CASSGRDLGYEQYF. For the CDR3, the DNA is TGTGCCAGCAGCGGTCGGGATCTTGGATACGAGCAGTACTTC.